This TCR beta chain was sequenced in a study of blood T cell repertoires in COVID-19. Across the whole study: Collection of acute and convalescent COVID-19 samples took place in the United States, Italy and Spain. T cells, B-cell-depleted T cells, or PBMCs provided the cDNA or gDNA that served as material.

In the study's own analysis: Estimation of nucleated cell counts relied on the amplification of reference gene primers. The protocol was immunoSEQ multiplex PCR, while the TCRdb copy is restricted to in-frame clones and leaves out a portion. V and J calls and clone size are copied from that table; D and trimming were computed from the DNA. The sample records 75,000 or so clones, nearly 90% being singletons. The germline V gene encodes CDR1 MNHNS and CDR2 SASEGT. V was cut by 3 bases and J by 5 bases, with 14 bases left in between. This CDR3 has 15 amino acids. The chain recombines TRBV6-1 with TRBJ1-5, with D maybe TRBD1 (6 bases). The sequenced material came from peripheral blood. This sequence originates from a man aged 50 to 59 with acute or convalescent COVID-19. This CDR3 reads CASSEPGTSYQPQHF. CDR3 coding DNA: TGTGCCAGCAGTGAGCCAGGGACAAGTTATCAGCCCCAGCATTTT.